The sequence of this TCR beta chain was determined in a study of cytomegalovirus exposure and HLA in healthy donors. The CDR3 consists of 16 residues. Between the trimmed V and J ends, which lost 5 bases and 5 bases, there was a span of 18 bases. CDR1 and CDR2 from the germline V gene are SGHVS and FQNEAQ. Amplification used 60 Vbeta primers and 13 Jbeta primers. The method was immunoSEQ multiplex PCR; TCRdb's version includes in-frame clones alone and lacks a portion of them. This sample has about 190,000 clones; 65% to 85% occur once, and the top ten carry 1.5% to 2%. The receptor comes from a woman aged 18 to 35 in good health and CMV-seronegative. The sample consisted of PBMCs. The chain employs TRBV7-8 and TRBJ1-4; possible D gene TRBD1, 5 bases. The CDR3 region has the DNA TGTGCCAGCAGCACACGACGACAGTTACAGAATGAAAAACTGTTTTTT. Protein sequence: CASSTRRQLQNEKLFF.